This TCR beta chain was documented in a study of breast tumors, draining lymph nodes, adjacent tissues. The study, taken as a whole, reports: That most tumor T cells come from lymph nodes remained unproven. Tumor TCR diversity was below lymph nodes but above nontumor tissue.

One entry per CDR3 protein, called by TCRdb with MiXCR from the multiplex PCR reads. The sample comprises 150,000 to 200,000 distinct CDR3 sequences, 30% to 35% of which are singletons, and 3.5% to 4.5% rests with the top ten. The lymph nodes were axillary draining lymph nodes from breast cancer patients. Germline V CDR1 and CDR2: ENHRY, SYGVKD. The CDR3 contains 17 residues. V was clipped by 6 bases and J by 0 bases, with 18 bases between them. This clonotype has at least ten counts. Its antigen is not identified. This TCR was sampled from a female donor with breast cancer. Some clones in this sample may be carry-over from other donors' samples. The chain joins TRBV10-3 to TRBJ1-5, with unresolved D. Sequenced material: axillary lymph node tissue. The CDR3 spells CAISSAVEGGSNQPQHF. The CDR3 coding sequence is TGTGCCATCAGCTCGGCCGTGGAGGGAGGTAGCAATCAGCCCCAGCATTTT.